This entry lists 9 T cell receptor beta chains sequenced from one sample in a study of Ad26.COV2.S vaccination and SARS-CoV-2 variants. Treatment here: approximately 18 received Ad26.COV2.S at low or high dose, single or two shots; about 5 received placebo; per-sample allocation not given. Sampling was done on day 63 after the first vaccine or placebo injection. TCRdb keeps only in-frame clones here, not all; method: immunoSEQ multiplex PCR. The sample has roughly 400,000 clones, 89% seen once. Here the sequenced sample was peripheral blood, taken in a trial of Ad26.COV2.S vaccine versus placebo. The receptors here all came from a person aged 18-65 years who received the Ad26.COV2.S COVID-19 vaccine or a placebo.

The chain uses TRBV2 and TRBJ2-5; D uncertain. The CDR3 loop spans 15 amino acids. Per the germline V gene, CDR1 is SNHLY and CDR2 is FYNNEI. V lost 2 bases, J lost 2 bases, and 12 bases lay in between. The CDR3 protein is CASSETTGYQETQYF. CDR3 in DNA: TGTGCCAGCAGTGAAACTACCGGTTATCAAGAGACCCAGTACTTC.

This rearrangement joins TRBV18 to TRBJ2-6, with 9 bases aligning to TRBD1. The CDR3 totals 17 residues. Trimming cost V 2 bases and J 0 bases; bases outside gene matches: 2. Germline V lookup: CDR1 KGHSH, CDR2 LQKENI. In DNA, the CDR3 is TGTGCCAGCTCACCAGGGACAGGGTCCTCTGGGGCCAACGTCCTGACTTTC. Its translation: CASSPGTGSSGANVLTF.

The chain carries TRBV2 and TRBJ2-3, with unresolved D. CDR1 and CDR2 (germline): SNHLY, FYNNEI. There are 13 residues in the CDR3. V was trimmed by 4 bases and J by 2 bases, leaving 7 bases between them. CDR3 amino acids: CASSVGYTDTQYF. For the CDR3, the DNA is TGTGCCAGCAGTGTGGGGTACACAGATACGCAGTATTTT. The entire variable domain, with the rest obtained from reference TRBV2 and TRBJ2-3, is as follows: EPEVTQTPSHQVTQMGQEVILRCVPISNHLYFYWYRQILGQKVEFLVSFYNNEISEKSEIFDDQFSVERPDGSNFTLKIRSTKLEDSAMYFCASSVGYTDTQYFGPGTRLTVL.

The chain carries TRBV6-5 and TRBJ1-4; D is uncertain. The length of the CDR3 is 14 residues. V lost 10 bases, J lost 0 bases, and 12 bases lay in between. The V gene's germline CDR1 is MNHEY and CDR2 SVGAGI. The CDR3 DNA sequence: TGTGCCACCGCCCCCGGGGCAACTAATGAAAAACTGTTTTTT. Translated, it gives CATAPGATNEKLFF.

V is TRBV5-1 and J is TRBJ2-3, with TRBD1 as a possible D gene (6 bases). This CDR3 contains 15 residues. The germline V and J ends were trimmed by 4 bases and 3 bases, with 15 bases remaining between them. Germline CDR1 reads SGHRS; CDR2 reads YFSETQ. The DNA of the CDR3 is TGCGCCAGCAGCCCCCGCGACCAGGGGACAGATACGCAGTATTTT. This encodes CASSPRDQGTDTQYF.

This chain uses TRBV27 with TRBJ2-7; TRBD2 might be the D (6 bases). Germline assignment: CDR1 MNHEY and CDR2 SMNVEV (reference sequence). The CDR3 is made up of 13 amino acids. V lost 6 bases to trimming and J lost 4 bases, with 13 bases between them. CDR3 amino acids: CASRPGLIYEQYF. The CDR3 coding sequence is TGTGCCAGCAGACCGGGACTGATATACGAGCAGTACTTC.

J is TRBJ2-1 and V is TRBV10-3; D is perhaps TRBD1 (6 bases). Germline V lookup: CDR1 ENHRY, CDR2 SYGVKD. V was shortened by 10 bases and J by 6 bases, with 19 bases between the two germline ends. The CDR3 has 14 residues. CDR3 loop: CATLGGALINEQFF. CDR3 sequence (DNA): TGTGCCACCTTAGGGGGAGCTCTCATCAATGAGCAGTTCTTC.

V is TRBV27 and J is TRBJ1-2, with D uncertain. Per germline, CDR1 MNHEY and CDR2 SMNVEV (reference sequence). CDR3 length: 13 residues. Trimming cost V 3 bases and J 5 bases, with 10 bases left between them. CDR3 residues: CASSLRESYGYTF. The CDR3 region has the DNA TGTGCCAGCAGTTTGCGGGAATCGTATGGCTACACCTTC.

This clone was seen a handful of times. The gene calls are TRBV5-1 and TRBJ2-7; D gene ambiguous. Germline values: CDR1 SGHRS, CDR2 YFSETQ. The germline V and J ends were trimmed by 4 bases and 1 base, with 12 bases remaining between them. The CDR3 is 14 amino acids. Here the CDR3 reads CASSTHAQSYEQYF. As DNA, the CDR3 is TGCGCCAGCAGCACACACGCCCAATCCTACGAGCAGTACTTC.